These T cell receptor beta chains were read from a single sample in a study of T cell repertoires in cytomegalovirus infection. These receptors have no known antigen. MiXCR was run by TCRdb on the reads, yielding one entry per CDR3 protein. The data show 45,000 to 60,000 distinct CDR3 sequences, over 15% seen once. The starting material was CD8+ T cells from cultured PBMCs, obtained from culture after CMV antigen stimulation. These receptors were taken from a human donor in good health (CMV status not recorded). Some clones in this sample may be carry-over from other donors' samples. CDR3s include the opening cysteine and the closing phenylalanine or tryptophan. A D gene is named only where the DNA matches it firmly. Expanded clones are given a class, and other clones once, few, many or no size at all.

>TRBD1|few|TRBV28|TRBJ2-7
TGTGCCAGCATGGACAGGGGTCTTTCCTACGAGCAGTACTTC
CASMDRGLSYEQYF
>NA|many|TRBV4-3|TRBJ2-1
TGCGCCAGCAGCCAAGATTGGCCGGGGTTCATTGAGCAGTTCTTC
CASSQDWPGFIEQFF
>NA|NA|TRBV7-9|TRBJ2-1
TGTGTCAGCAGCTTAGGCGTGAGCTCCTACAATGAGCAGTTCTTC
CVSSLGVSSYNEQFF
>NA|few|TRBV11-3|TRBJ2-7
TGTGCCAGCAGCTTAGATCGGGGACATCTGGCCTTC
CASSLDRGHLAF
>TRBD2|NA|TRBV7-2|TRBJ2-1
TGTGCCAGCAGCTTATGGGGGGGGAACAATGAGCAGTTCTTC
CASSLWGGNNEQFF
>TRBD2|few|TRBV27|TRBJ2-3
TGTGCCAGCAGTTTATTCCAGCGGGGGAGCACAGATACGCAGTATTTT
CASSLFQRGSTDTQYF
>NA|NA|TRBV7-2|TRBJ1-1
TGTGCCAGCAGCTGGGGGCTCGCTGAAGCTTTCTTT
CASSWGLAEAFF
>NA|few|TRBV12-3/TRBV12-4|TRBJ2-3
TGTGCCAGCAGTTCGAGCGGGTATACGCAGTATTTT
CASSSSGYTQYF
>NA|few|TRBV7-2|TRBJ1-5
TGTGCCAGCAGCTCGGGGGGGGAGGGTGGATTGAGCAATCAGCCCCAGCATTTT
CASSSGGEGGLSNQPQHF
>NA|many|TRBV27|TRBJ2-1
TGTGCCAGCAGTTTTGCGGGGGAGCAGTTCTTC
CASSFAGEQFF
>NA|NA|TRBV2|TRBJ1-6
TGTGCCAGCGGGGGGAAGCCCCTCCACTTT
CASGGKPLHF
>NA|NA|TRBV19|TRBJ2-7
TGTGCCAGTAGTTCCGTTGGCGCTGAGCGGTACTTC
CASSSVGAERYF
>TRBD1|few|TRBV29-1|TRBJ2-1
TGCAGCGTTGAAACGGGACAGGTCAACAATGAGCAGTTCTTC
CSVETGQVNNEQFF
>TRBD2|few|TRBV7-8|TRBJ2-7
TGTGCCAGCAGCCCTTCCCTAGCGGGAGGCCTCTACGAGCAGTACTTC
CASSPSLAGGLYEQYF
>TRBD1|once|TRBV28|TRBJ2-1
TGTGCCAGCAGTTTAGGGACAGGGGAAGGGGAGGGCTCCTACAATGAGCAGTTCTTC
CASSLGTGEGEGSYNEQFF
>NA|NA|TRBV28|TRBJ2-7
TGTGCCAGCAGTTTATTCAGGGTCACCTACGAGCAGTACTTC
CASSLFRVTYEQYF
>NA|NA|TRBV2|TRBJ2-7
TGTGCCAGCAGTGAGGTCGGGGGGCAAGGGTACGAGCAGTACTTC
CASSEVGGQGYEQYF
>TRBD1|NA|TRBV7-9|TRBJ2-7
TGTGCCAGCAAGAAACAGGGGGCGTGGGAGCAGTACTTC
CASKKQGAWEQYF
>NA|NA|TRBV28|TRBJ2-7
TGTGCCAGCAGTTTTTCAGGGGACTCCTACGAGCAGTACTTC
CASSFSGDSYEQYF
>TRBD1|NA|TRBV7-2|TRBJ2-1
TGTGCCAGCAGACGCCCGCCACAGGGGGATGAGCAGTTCTTC
CASRRPPQGDEQFF
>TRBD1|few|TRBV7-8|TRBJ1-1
TGTGCCAGCAGCTTAGAGCAGGGGGCTGAAGCTTTCTTT
CASSLEQGAEAFF
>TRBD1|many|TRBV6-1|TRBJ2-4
TGTGCCAGCAGACAGGGGCTGAGGGACATTCAGTACTTC
CASRQGLRDIQYF